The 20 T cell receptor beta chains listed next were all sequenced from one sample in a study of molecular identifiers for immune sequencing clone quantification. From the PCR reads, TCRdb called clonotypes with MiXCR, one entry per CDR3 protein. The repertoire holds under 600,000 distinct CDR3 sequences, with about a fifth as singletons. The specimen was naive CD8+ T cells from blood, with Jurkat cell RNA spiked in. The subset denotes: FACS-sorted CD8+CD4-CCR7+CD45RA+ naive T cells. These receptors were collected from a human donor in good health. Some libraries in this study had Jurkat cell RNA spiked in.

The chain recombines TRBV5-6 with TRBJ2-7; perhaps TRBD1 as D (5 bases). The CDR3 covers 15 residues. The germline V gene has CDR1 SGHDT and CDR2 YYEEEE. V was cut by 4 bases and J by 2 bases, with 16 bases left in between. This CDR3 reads CASSLDGHAPYEQYF. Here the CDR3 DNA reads TGTGCCAGCAGCCTGGATGGACACGCACCCTACGAGCAGTACTTC.

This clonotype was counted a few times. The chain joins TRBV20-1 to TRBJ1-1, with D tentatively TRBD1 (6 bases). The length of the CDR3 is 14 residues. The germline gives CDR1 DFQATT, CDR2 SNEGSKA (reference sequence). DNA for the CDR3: TGCAGCCACTCCTTCAGGGGCCCGAACACTGAAGCTTTCTTT. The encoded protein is CSHSFRGPNTEAFF.

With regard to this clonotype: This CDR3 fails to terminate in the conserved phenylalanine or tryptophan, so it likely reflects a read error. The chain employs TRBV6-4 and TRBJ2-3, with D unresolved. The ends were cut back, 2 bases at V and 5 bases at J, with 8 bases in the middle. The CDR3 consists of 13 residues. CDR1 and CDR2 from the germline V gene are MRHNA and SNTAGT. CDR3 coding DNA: TGTGCCAGCAGTGACAGGAACAGAGATACGCAGTATTCT. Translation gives CASSDRNRDTQYS.

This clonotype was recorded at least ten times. CDR3 nucleotide sequence: TGCAGTGCAAACGGACCCGAATACACTGAAGCTTTCTTT. This codes for CSANGPEYTEAFF. The chain joins TRBV20-1 to TRBJ1-1; D call uncertain. Trimming removed 6 bases at V and 3 bases at J, with 14 bases between. Germline-derived CDR1 and CDR2 are DFQATT and SNEGSKA (reference sequence). The CDR3 has 13 amino acids.

CDR3 residues: CASSPLGQRFTDTQYF. The CDR3 nucleotides are TGTGCCAGCAGTCCCCTGGGACAGCGATTCACAGATACGCAGTATTTT. This chain links TRBV27 with TRBJ2-3; 7 bases match TRBD1. This CDR3 is built from 16 residues. The ends lost 5 bases at V and 2 bases at J; junction bases unmatched: 10. Germline V gene sequence: CDR1 MNHEY, CDR2 SMNVEV (reference sequence).

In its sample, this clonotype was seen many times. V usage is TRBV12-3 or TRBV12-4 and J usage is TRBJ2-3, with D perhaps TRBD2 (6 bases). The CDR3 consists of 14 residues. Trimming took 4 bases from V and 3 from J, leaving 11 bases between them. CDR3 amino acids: CASSWRGSTDTQYF. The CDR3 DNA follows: TGTGCCAGCAGTTGGAGGGGCTCTACAGATACGCAGTATTTT.

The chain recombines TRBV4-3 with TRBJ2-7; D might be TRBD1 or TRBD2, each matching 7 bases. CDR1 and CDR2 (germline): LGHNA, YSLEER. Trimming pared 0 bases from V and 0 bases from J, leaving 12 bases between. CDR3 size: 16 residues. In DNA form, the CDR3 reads TGCGCCAGCAGCCAAGATGGGAGGGGGCCCTCCTACGAGCAGTACTTC. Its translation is CASSQDGRGPSYEQYF.

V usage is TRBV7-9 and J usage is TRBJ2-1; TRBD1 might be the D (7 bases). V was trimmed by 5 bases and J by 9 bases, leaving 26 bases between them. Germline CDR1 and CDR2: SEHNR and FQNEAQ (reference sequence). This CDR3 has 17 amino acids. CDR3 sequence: CASSPRQGGAEEGEQFF. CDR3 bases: TGTGCCAGCAGCCCACGTCAGGGGGGCGCAGAGGAGGGTGAGCAGTTCTTC.

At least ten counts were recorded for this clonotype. The CDR3 DNA reads TGTGCCAGCAGTTACAGGGGCGGCGCGAACACCGGGGAGCTGTTTTTT. Its protein product is CASSYRGGANTGELFF. The chain is built from TRBV6-5 and TRBJ2-2, with a weak D call TRBD1 (5 bases). Germline loops: CDR1 MNHEY, CDR2 SVGAGI. The CDR3 spans 16 residues. The V end lost 2 bases, the J end lost 0 bases, and 10 bases lay between the germline ends.

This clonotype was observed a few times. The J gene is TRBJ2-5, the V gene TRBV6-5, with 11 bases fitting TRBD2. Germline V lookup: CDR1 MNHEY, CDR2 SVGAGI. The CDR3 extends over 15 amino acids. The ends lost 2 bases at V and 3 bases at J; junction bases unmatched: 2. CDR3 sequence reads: CASSYQTSGEETQYF. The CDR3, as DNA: TGTGCCAGCAGTTACCAGACTAGCGGGGAAGAGACCCAGTACTTC.

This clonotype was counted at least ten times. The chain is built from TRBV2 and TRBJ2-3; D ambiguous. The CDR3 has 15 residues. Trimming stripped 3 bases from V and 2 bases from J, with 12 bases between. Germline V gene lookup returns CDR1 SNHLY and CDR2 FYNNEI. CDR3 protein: CASSDRIPATDTQYF. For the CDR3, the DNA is TGTGCCAGCAGTGACCGGATTCCGGCCACAGATACGCAGTATTTT.

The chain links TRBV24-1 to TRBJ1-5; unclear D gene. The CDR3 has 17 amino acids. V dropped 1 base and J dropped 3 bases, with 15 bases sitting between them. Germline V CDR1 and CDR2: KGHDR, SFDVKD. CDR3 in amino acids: CATSDFSQISVNQPQHF. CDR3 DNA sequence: TGTGCCACCAGTGATTTCTCACAGATCTCGGTCAATCAGCCCCAGCATTTT.

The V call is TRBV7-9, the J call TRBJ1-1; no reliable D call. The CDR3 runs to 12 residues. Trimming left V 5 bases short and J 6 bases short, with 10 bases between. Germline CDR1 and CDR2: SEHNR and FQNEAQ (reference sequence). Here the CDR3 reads CASSIRIPEAFF. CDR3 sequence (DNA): TGTGCCAGCAGCATACGAATTCCTGAAGCTTTCTTT.

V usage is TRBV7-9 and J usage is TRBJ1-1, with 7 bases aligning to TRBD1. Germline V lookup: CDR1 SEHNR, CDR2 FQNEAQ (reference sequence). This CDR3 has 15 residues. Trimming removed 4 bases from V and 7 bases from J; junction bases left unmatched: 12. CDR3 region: CASSSPLDRLNEAFF. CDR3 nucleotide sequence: TGTGCCAGCAGCTCACCCCTGGACAGGCTGAATGAAGCTTTCTTT.

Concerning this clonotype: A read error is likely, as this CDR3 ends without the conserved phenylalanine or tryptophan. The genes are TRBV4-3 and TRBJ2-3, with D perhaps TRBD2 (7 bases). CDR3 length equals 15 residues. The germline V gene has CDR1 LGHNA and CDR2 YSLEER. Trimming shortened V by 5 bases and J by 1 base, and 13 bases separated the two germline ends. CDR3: CASSGRGAGTDTQYL. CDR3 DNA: TGCGCCAGCAGCGGACGGGGGGCCGGCACAGATACGCAGTATCTT.

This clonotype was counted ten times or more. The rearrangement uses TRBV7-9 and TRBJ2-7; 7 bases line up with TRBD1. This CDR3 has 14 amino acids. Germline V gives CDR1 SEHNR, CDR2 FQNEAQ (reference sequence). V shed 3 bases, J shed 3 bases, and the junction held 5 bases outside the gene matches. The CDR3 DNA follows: TGTGCCAGCAGCTTGGCTGGACAGGACTACGAGCAGTACTTC. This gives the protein CASSLAGQDYEQYF.

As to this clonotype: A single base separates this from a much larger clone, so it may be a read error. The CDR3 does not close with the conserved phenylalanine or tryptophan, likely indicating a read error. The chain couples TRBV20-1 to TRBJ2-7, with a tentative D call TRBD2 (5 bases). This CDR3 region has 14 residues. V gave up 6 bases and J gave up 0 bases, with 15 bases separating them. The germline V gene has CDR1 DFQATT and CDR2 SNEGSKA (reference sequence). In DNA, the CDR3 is TGCAGTGCACGAGCCGGTGGGAGCTCCTACGAGCAGTACCTC. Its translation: CSARAGGSSYEQYL.

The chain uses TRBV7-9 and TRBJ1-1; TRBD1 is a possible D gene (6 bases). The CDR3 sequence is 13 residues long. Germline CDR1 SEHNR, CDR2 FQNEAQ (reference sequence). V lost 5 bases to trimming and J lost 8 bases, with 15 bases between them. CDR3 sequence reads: CASSRSGTLEAFF. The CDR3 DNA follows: TGTGCCAGCAGCAGATCCGGGACACTAGAAGCTTTCTTT. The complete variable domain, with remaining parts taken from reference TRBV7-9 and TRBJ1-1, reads DTGVSQNPRHKITKRGQNVTFRCDPISEHNRLYWYRQTLGQGPEFLTYFQNEAQLEKSRLLSDRFSAERPKGSFSTLEIQRTEQGDSAMYLCASSRSGTLEAFFGQGTRLTVV.

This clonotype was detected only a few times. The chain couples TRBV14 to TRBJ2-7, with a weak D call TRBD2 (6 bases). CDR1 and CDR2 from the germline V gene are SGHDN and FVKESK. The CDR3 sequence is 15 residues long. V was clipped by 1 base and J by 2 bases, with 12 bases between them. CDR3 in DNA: TGTGCCAGCAGCCAAGTGCCGGGAGCCGCCTACGAGCAGTACTTC. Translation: CASSQVPGAAYEQYF.

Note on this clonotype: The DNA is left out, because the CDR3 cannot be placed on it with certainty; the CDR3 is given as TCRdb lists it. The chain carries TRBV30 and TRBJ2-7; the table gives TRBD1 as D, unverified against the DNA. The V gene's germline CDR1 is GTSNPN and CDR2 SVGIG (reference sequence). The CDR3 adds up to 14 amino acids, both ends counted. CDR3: CAWGQGSGPYERYF.